This TCR beta chain was retrieved from a study of CD8+CD57+ T cells in acquired aplastic anemia (dated by TCRdb to 2017 to 2018). For the study in its entirety: Extracted DNA from sorted CD4+ and CD8+ cells averaged 3.2 ug, ranging from roughly 0.2 to 30 ug. Mean read counts for healthy donor samples were approximately 10 million for CD4+ cells and 11.0 million for CD8+ cells. Here is what the overall study found, with its caveats: Between patients and healthy controls, no significant difference in CD8+ Simpson's diversity was found (P=0.060). Although twenty-nine CD8+ CDR3 sequences were shared by patients and controls, these sequences appeared highly expressed in patients and within the immunodominant clones of patients.

Note on this clonotype: Its antigen remains undetermined. Qualities for individual bases were not recorded, and no much larger clone is one base off.

Profiling of TCR beta VDJ combinations and CDR3 sequences used genomic DNA as the template. TCR repertoire sequencing was run on an Illumina HiSeq 2000. In the original analysis: Repertoire assessment relied on Simpson's diversity index, CDR3 size and DJ length profiles, and TRBV/TRBJ rearrangement plots. The immunodominant clone was defined as the most abundant DNA sequence in deep sequencing data. CDR3 amino acid sequences were checked for sharing between subjects and were compared against published repertoires and the VDJdb database. The public reads were reprocessed in TCRdb via fastp at Q25 and MiXCR, keeping in-frame beta chains. A single entry per CDR3 protein holds the most common genes and DNA from its merged rows. For this entry, the V and J calls and clone size follow TCRdb and not the study's own pipeline. Counted in this sample were 40,000 to 50,000 distinct CDR3 sequences; roughly 69% of them appeared once. Clones ranked in the top ten supply 30% to 40% of the sample.

The V end gives up 8 bases and the J end 4 bases, leaving 8 bases in the junction not matched to a gene. The CDR3 holds 13 amino acids from the cysteine to the phenylalanine. Just CDR3 DNA is preserved here, 39 bases in frame from base 1. The germline V gene encodes CDR1 LNHDA and CDR2 SQIVND (reference sequence). TCR repertoires of sorted CD4+ and CD8+ blood T cells from severe aplastic anemia patients and healthy subjects were deep-sequenced in the study. Ficoll-Paque density gradient centrifugation was used to isolate peripheral blood mononuclear cells. Before DNA was extracted, CD4+ and CD8+ T cells were sorted using either FACS or magnetic beads.

The receptor comes from a human donor in good health, serving as a control. The sequencing input was sorted CD4+, CD8+, or CD8+CD57+ T cells (not recorded which) from PBMCs. The chain is made from TRBV19 and TRBJ2-7; TRBD2 aligns with 7 central bases. The nucleotide sequence reads as follows: TGTGCCAGTTCAGGCGGGGGAAGATACGAGCAGTACTTC. It translates as CASSGGGRYEQYF.